The clone carrying this T cell receptor (beta chain) was counted a few times. Germline lookup yields CDR1 DFQATT and CDR2 SNEGSKA (reference sequence). V trimming: 3 bases; J trimming: 0 bases; junction bases outside the gene matches: 14. This CDR3 region has 18 residues. This entry is derived from a study of patients and donors after allogeneic stem cell transplantation. MiXCR, run by TCRdb on the RT-PCR reads, gives a single entry per CDR3 protein. There are 150,000 to 250,000 distinct CDR3 sequences in the sample; 41% occur only once, and approximately 30% lies in the top ten. The sequence came from a human donor who was either an allogeneic HSCT recipient or a stem cell or donor lymphocyte infusion donor (not recorded which). It is not recorded whose cells these are; they may come from a transplant donor. The source material was blood, either unsorted or a sorted T cell fraction (not recorded which). The gene calls are TRBV20-1 and TRBJ1-5; 7 bases fit TRBD1. For the CDR3, the DNA is TGCAGTGCTAGGAGCTTAGGGGGACAGCCTTATAGCAATCAGCCCCAGCATTTT. Translation gives CSARSLGGQPYSNQPQHF.